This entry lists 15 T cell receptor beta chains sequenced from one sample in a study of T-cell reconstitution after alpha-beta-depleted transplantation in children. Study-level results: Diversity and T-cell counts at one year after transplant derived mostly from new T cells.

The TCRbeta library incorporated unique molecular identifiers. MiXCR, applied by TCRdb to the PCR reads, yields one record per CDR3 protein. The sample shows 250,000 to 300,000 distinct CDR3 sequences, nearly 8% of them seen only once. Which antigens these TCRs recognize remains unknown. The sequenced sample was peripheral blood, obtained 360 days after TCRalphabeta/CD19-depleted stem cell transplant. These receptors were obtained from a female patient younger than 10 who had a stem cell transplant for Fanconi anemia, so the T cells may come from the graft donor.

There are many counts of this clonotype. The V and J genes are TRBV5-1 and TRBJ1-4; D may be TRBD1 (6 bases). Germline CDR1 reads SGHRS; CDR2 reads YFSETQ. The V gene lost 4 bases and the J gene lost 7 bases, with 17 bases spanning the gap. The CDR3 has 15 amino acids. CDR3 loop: CASSEAGARAEKLFF. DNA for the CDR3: TGCGCCAGCAGCGAGGCAGGGGCGAGAGCTGAAAAACTGTTTTTT.

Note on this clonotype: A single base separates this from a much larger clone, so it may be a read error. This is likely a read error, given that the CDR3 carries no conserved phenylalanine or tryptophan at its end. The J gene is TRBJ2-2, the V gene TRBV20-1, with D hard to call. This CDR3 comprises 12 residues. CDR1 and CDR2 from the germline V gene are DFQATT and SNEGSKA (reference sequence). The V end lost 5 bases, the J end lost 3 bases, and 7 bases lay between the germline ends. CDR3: CSAGPYTGELFS. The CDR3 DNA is TGCAGTGCTGGACCCTACACCGGGGAGCTGTTTTCT.

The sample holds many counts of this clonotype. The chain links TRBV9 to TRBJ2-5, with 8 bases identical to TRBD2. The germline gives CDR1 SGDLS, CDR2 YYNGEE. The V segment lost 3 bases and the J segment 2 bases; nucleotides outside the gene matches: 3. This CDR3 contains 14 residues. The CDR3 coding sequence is TGTGCCAGCAGCGCAGGACTAGCTCAAGAGACCCAGTACTTC. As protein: CASSAGLAQETQYF.

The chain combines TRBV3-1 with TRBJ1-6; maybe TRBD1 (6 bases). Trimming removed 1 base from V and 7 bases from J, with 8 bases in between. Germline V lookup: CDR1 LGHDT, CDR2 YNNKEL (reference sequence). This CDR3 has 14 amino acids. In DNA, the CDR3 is TGTGCCAGCAGCCAAGGAAGGGGGAATTCACCCCTCCACTTT. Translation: CASSQGRGNSPLHF. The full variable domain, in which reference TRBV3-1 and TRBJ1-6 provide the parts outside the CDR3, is DTAVSQTPKYLVTQMGNDKSIKCEQNLGHDTMYWYKQDSKKFLKIMFSYNNKELIINETVPNRFSPKSPDKAHLNLHINSLELGDSAVYFCASSQGRGNSPLHFGNGTRLTVT.

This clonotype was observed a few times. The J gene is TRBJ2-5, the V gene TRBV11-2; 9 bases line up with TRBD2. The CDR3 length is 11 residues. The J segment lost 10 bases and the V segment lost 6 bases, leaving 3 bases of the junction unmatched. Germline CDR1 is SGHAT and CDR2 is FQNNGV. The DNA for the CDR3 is TGTGCCAGCAGGCGGGAGGGGGGCCAGTACTTC. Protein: CASRREGGQYF.

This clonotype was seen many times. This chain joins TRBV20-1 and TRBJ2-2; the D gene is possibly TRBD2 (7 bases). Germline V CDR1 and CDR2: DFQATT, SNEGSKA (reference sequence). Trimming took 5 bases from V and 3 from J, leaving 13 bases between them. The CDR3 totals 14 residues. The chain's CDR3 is CSASLGGHTGELFF. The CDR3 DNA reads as TGCAGTGCTTCCCTCGGGGGGCACACCGGGGAGCTGTTTTTT.

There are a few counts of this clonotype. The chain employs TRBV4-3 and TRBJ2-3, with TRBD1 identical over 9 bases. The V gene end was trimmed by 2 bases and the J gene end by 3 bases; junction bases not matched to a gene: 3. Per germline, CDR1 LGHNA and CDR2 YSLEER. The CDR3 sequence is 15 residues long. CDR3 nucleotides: TGCGCCAGCAGCCAATACAGGGGGCGAACAGATACGCAGTATTTT. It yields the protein CASSQYRGRTDTQYF.

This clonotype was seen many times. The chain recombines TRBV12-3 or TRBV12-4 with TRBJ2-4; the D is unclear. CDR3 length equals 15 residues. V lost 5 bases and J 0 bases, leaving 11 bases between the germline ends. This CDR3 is CASSPTTVAKNIQYF. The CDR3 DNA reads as TGTGCCAGCAGTCCCACGACGGTAGCCAAAAACATTCAGTACTTC.

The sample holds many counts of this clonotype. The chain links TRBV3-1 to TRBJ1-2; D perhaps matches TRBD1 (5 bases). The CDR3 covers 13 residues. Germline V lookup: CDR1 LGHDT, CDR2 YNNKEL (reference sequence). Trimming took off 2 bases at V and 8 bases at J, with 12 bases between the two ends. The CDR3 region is CASSQIREGGYTF. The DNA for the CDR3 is TGTGCCAGCAGCCAAATCAGGGAAGGAGGCTACACCTTC.

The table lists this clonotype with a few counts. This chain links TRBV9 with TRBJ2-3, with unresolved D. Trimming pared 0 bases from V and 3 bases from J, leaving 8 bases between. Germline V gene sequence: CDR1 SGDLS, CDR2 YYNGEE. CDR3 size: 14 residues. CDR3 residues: CASSVVMSTDTQYF. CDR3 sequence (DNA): TGTGCCAGCAGCGTAGTAATGAGTACAGATACGCAGTATTTT.

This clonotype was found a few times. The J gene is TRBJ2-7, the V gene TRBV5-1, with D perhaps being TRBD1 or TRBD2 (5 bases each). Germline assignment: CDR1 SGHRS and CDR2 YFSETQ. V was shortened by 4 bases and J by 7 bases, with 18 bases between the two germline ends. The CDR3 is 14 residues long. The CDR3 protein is CASSASGTSGEQYF. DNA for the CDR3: TGCGCCAGCAGCGCGTCCGGGACCTCGGGAGAGCAGTACTTC. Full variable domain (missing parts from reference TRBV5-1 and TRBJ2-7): KAGVTQTPRYLIKTRGQQVTLSCSPISGHRSVSWYQQTPGQGLQFLFEYFSETQRNKGNFPGRFSGRQFSNSRSEMNVSTLELGDSALYLCASSASGTSGEQYFGPGTRLTVT.

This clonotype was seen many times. The DNA of the CDR3 is TGCAGCGTTGTAGGAGGAGGGGGACAGGGAGAGACCCAGTACTTC. It specifies CSVVGGGGQGETQYF. The chain recombines TRBV29-1 with TRBJ2-5, with 9 bases matching TRBD1. J lost 4 bases, V lost 4 bases, and 10 bases had no gene match. Germline-derived CDR1 and CDR2 are SQVTM and ANQGSEA. This CDR3 has 15 amino acids. The variable domain in full, with the rest retrieved from reference TRBV29-1 and TRBJ2-5, is SAVISQKPSRDICQRGTSLTIQCQVDSQVTMMFWYRQQPGQSLTLIATANQGSEATYESGFVIDKFPISRPNLTFSTLTVSNMSPEDSSIYLCSVVGGGGQGETQYFGPGTRLLVL.

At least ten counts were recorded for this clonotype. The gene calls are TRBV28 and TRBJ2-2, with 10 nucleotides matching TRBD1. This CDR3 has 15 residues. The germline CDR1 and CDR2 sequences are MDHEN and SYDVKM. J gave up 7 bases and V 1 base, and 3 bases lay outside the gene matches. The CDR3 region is CASSLSGTGVGELFF. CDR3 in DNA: TGTGCCAGCAGTTTATCCGGGACAGGGGTCGGGGAGCTGTTTTTT.

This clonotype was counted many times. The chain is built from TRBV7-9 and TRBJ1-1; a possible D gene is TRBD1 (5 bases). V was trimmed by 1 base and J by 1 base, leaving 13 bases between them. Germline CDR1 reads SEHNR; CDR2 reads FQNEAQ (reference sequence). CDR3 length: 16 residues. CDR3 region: CASSLGLGTGNTEAFF. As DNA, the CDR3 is TGTGCCAGCAGCTTAGGCTTGGGTACAGGGAACACTGAAGCTTTCTTT.

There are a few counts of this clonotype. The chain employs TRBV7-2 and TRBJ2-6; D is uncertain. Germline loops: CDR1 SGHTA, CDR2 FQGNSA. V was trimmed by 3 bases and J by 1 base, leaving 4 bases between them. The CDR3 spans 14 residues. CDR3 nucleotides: TGTGCCAGCAGCTTCCAATCTGGGGCCAACGTCCTGACTTTC. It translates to CASSFQSGANVLTF.